Listed below are T cell receptor beta chains from one sample, sequenced in a study of monozygotic twins with inflammatory bowel disease. TCRdb reprocessed the 5' RACE reads; each CDR3 protein has one entry and no DNA is given. The ten top clones account for around 11%, within a sample of around 99,000 distinct CDR3 sequences. Sequenced material: blood. Receptors originate from a human donor with ulcerative colitis or Crohn's disease, or a healthy co-twin of an affected twin (not recorded which). CDR3s include the opening cysteine and the closing phenylalanine or tryptophan. Not all rows give a size; the values are once, few, many and, for expanded clones, a class.

>NA|TRBJ1-2|TRBV7-3
CASADSSNYGYTF
>NA|TRBJ2-7|TRBV3-1
CASSQEAGAYEQYF
>NA|TRBJ1-2|TRBV28
CASSTPDRGYGYTF
>NA|TRBJ2-3|TRBV7-2
CASSLSPTGGGTDTQYF
>NA|TRBJ2-1|TRBV2
CASRVIPVAYNEQFF
>NA|TRBJ2-3|TRBV7-9
CASRRIAGADVDTQYF
>NA|TRBJ2-7|TRBV14
CASSPWTVHLVGGEQYF
>NA|TRBJ2-1|TRBV7-2
CASSFSGTLVYEQFF
>NA|TRBJ2-3|TRBV9
CASRKGGGTDTQYF
>NA|TRBJ2-3|TRBV15
CATRRTGGADTQYF
>NA|TRBJ2-2|TRBV12-2
CASRKPNHPSPIAVGELFF
>NA|TRBJ2-3|TRBV20-1
CSAIGTSGGESDTQYF
>NA|TRBJ2-7|TRBV9
CASSVWATQGFDEQYF
>NA|TRBJ1-5|TRBV28
CASKQFNQPQHF
>NA|TRBJ1-2|TRBV20-1
CSASGTNPRNYGYTF
>NA|TRBJ2-2|TRBV10-3
CAIRGGPNTGELFF
>NA|TRBJ2-7|TRBV5-5
CASSAAGTKSYEQYF
>NA|TRBJ1-1|TRBV29-1
CSASGRAGTEAFF
>NA|TRBJ2-7|TRBV28
CASSSPPEQYF
>NA|TRBJ2-2|TRBV4-3
CASSQTSGVGELFF
>NA|TRBJ1-2|TRBV4-2
CASSEVQGAVLDYGYTF
>medium-sized|TRBJ2-5|TRBV7-9
CASSFLAETQYF
>NA|TRBJ2-3|TRBV5-1
CASSSTSGGFTSTDTQYF
>NA|TRBJ1-2|TRBV12-3/TRBV12-4
CASSSTQGNYGYTF
>NA|TRBJ2-7|TRBV5-1
CASSLVEGTISYEQYF
>NA|TRBJ2-1|TRBV7-9
CASSGYNEQFF
>NA|TRBJ1-5|TRBV12-3/TRBV12-4
CASSLGVAGTGDNQPQHF
>NA|TRBJ2-3|TRBV11-3
CASTFGQGETDTQYF
>NA|TRBJ2-4|TRBV29-1
CSVRRDSMQYF
>NA|TRBJ1-1|TRBV12-3/TRBV12-4
CASVRQGRRGTEAFF
>NA|TRBJ2-1|TRBV5-1
CASSGSAGTRSSNEQFF
>NA|TRBJ1-1|TRBV20-1
CSARDNSQGQQNTEAFF
>NA|TRBJ2-1|TRBV5-6
CASSLVWGEQFF
>NA|TRBJ1-1|TRBV5-6
CASSLRRGNRMNTEAFF
>NA|TRBJ1-6|TRBV5-1
CASSLYSGGNSPLHF
>NA|TRBJ1-4|TRBV5-6
CASSYKTGATNEKLFF
>NA|TRBJ1-6|TRBV10-3
CAISPGNNNSPLHF
>NA|TRBJ2-1|TRBV29-1
CSVEDRPTDLSYNEQFF
>NA|TRBJ2-7|TRBV29-1
CSVVFGTGRAYEQYF
>NA|TRBJ1-1|TRBV20-1
CSARALSLNTEAFF
>NA|TRBJ1-1|TRBV5-1
CASSLEGYRGLNTEAFF
>NA|TRBJ2-3|TRBV4-1
CASSQERPDTQYF
>NA|TRBJ1-1|TRBV5-6
CASSLEGLNTEAFF
>NA|TRBJ2-1|TRBV20-1
CSAQTGSSYNEQFF
>NA|TRBJ1-4|TRBV5-1
CASSRTGRDEKLFF
>NA|TRBJ1-5|TRBV5-1
CASSPGTDYQPQHF
>NA|TRBJ2-3|TRBV5-5
CASSLAGVSTDTQYF
>NA|TRBJ2-2|TRBV7-2
CASSLSLYTGELFF
>NA|TRBJ2-3|TRBV11-2
CASSSGTSGGRGTQYF
>NA|TRBJ2-3|TRBV4-3
CASSQGESSGRSDTQYF
>NA|TRBJ2-6|TRBV20-1
CSARPGGANVLTF
>NA|TRBJ2-7|TRBV7-6
CASSYWTGNEQYF
>NA|TRBJ2-3|TRBV9
CASTNTDTQYF
>NA|TRBJ1-2|TRBV20-1
CSAYTGSYGYTF
>NA|TRBJ1-1|TRBV24-1
CATSPGDVNTEAFF
>NA|TRBJ1-5|TRBV5-5
CASSHHRGFIGITHF
>NA|TRBJ2-1|TRBV7-8
CASSSLGREGNEQFF
>NA|TRBJ1-2|TRBV5-1
CASSLWGRGENTF
>medium-sized|TRBJ2-7|TRBV28
CASSYFRGAYEQYF
>NA|TRBJ2-3|TRBV29-1
CSVTPQTITDTQYF